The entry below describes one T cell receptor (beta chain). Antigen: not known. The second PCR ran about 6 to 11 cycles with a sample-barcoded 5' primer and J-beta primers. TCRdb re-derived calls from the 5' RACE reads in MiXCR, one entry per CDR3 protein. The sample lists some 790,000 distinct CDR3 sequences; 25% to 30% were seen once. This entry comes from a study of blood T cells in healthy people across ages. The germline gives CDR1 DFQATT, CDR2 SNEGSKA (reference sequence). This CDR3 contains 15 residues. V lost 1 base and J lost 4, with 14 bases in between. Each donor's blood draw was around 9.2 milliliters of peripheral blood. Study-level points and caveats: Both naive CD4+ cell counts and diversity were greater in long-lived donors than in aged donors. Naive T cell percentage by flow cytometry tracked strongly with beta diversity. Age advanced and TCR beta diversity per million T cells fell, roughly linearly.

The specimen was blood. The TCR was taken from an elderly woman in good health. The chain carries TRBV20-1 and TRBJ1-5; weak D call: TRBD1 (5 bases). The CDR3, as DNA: TGCAGTGCTAGAGTCGGGTTGGGGGAAAATCAGCCCCAGCATTTT. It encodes CSARVGLGENQPQHF.